This T cell receptor (beta chain) was captured by sequencing in a study of T cell repertoires in cytomegalovirus infection (dated by TCRdb to about 2019). As for the study more broadly: Because public TCR beta signatures pointed to carriage of CMV infection together with the matching HLA type, the HLA type of each donor mattered for the analysis. Overall results and qualifications from the work: The ex vivo response was dominated by HLA-C-restricted CMV-specific TCR beta clonotypes, which also provided the single most frequent clonotype in two of eight donors. Cumulative frequency of public TCR beta family members discriminated carriers of CMV infection plus the relevant HLA type in this cohort and an independent approximately 370-donor cohort.

Sequencing used an Illumina HiSeq 1500. TCRdb itself trimmed the public reads at Q25 with fastp, ran MiXCR and retained productive beta chains. Merged by CDR3 protein, the rows form single entries marked with the most common genes and DNA. The sample records about 130,000 distinct CDR3 sequences, roughly a quarter of which are singletons. 34% of the sample comes from the top ten. Deletion took 2 bases off V and 2 bases off J, with a span of 8 bases between the germline ends. Including the terminal cysteine and phenylalanine, the CDR3 comprises 14 residues. CDR3 DNA only is kept here, 42 bases in frame from base 1. CDR1 SGHTA and CDR2 FQGNSA are derived from the germline V gene. This clonotype was seen ten or more times. Its antigen has not been determined. Base qualities are not recorded, but no much larger clone differs from it by a single base.

This clonotype originated in a human donor in good health (CMV status not recorded). Some clones in this sample may be carry-over from other donors' samples. The chain employs TRBV7-2 and TRBJ2-3, and possibly TRBD2, on 6 matching bases. The sample consisted of PBMCs, sequenced either directly or after in vitro stimulation (not recorded which). The bases read TGTGCCAGCAGCTTACGGCGGGACACAGATACGCAGTATTTT. Its translation is CASSLRRDTDTQYF.